The T cell receptor beta chain under discussion was sequenced for a study of vaccination and CD4 T cells after COVID-19. As for the study in general: Either a CEFX pool, an HIV-1 Nef pool, or no peptide was added to control cultures.

Researchers used the Oncomine TCR Beta short-read assay to sequence DNA from cultured CD4+ T cells. TCRdb passed the PCR reads through MiXCR, listing each CDR3 protein once. Among 10,000 to 15,000 distinct CDR3 sequences listed, around three fifths were seen once. In regard to this clonotype: Its specificity is unknown.

CDR1 and CDR2 (germline): LGHNA, YSLEER. The germline V and J ends were trimmed by 0 bases and 4 bases, with 18 bases remaining between them. CDR3 length: 18 amino acids. Treatment of the sample: roughly 11-day PBMC culture with coronavirus spike peptide pools or control peptides (ViraFEST assay). Approximately 1.8 million PBMCs were grown per well alongside 7.5 to 10 IU/ml IL-2 and 8 to 10 ug/ml peptide pools. The J gene is TRBJ2-2, the V gene TRBV4-3, with D maybe TRBD2 (6 bases). The clonotype was recovered from a human donor who had recovered from COVID-19. Sequences were obtained from CD4+ T cells from blood, cultured in vitro. Written as DNA, the CDR3 is TGCGCCAGCAGCCAAGAAGCCGGGGCTAGCGTGAGCACCGGGGAGCTGTTTTTT. This codes for CASSQEAGASVSTGELFF.